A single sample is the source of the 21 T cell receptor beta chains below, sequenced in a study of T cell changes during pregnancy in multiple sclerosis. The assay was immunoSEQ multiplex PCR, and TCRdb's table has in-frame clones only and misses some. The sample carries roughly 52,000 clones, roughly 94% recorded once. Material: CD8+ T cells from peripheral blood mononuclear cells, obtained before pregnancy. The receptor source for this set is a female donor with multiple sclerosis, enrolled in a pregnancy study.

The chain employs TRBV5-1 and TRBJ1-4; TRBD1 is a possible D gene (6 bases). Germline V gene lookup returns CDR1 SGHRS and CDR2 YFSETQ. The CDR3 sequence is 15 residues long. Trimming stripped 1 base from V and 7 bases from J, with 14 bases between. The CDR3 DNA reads TGCGCCAGCAGCTTGAGGGGGGGAGACGGTGAAAAACTGTTTTTT. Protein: CASSLRGGDGEKLFF.

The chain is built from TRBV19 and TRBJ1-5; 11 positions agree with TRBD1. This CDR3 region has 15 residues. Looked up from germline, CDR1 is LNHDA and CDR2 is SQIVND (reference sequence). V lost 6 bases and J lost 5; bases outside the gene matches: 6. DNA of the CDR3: TGTGCCAGTAGCTTGGACAGGGGGCGATATCAGCCCCAGCATTTT. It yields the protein CASSLDRGRYQPQHF.

The CDR3 nucleotides are TGTGCCAGCAGCGTAGGGGGGCTCGGGGAGACCCAGTACTTC. This encodes CASSVGGLGETQYF. The chain has TRBV9 and TRBJ2-5; TRBD1 is a possible D gene (6 bases). Trimming cost V 0 bases and J 5 bases, with 11 bases left between them. CDR1 SGDLS and CDR2 YYNGEE come from the germline V gene. The CDR3 totals 14 residues.

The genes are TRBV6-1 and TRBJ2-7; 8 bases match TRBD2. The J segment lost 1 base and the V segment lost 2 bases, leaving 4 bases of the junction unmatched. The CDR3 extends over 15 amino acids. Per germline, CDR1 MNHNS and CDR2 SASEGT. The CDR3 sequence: CASSEREGSSYEQYF. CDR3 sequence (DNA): TGTGCCAGCAGTGAACGGGAGGGGTCGTCCTACGAGCAGTACTTC.

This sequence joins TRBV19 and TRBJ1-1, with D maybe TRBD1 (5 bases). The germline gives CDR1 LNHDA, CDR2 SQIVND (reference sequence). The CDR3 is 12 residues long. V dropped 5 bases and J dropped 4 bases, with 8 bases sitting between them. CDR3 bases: TGTGCCAGTAGTCAGGGCATCACTGAAGCTTTCTTT. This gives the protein CASSQGITEAFF.

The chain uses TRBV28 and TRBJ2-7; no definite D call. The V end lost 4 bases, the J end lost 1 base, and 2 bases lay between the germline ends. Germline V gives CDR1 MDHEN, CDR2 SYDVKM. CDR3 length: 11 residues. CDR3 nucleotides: TGTGCCAGCAGTTCTTCCTACGAGCAGTACTTC. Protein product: CASSSSYEQYF.

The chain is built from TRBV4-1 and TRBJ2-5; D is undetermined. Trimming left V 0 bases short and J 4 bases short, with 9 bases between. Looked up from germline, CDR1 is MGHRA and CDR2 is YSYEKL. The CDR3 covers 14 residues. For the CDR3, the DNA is TGCGCCAGCAGCCAAGATGTCCTTCGAGAGACCCAGTACTTC. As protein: CASSQDVLRETQYF.

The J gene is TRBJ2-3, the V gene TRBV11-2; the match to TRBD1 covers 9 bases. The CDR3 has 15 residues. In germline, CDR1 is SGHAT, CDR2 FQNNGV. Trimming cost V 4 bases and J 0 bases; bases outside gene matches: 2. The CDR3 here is CASSSGTGSTDTQYF. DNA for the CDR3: TGTGCCAGCAGCTCCGGGACAGGGAGCACAGATACGCAGTATTTT.

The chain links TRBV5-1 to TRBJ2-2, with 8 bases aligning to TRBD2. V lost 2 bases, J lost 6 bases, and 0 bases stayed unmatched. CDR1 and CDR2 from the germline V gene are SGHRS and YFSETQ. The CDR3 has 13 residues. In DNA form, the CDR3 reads TGCGCCAGCAGCTTTAGCGGGGCCGGGGAGCTGTTTTTT. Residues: CASSFSGAGELFF.

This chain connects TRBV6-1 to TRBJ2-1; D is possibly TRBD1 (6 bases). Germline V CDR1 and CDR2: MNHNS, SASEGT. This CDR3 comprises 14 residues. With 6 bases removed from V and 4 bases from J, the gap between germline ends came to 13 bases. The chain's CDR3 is CASRGDTPYNEQFF. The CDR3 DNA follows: TGTGCCAGCAGGGGGGACACCCCTTACAATGAGCAGTTCTTC.

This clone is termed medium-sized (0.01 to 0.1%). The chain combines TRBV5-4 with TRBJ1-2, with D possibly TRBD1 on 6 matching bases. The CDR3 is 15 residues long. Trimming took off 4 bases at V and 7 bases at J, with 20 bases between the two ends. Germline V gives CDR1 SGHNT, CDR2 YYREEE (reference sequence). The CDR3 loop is CASSDPGRGSSGYTF. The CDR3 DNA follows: TGTGCCAGCAGCGACCCGGGCAGGGGTAGTAGTGGCTACACCTTC.

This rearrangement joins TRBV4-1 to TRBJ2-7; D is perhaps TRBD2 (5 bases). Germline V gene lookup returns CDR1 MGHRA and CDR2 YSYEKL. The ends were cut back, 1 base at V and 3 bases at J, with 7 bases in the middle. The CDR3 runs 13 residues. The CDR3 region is CASSQASNYEQYF. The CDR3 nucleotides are TGCGCCAGCAGCCAAGCTAGCAACTACGAGCAGTACTTC.

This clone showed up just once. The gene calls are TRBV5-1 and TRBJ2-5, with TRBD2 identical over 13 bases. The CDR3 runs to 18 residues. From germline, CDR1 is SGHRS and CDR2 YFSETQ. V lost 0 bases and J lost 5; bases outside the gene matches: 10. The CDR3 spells CASSLGTSGRLPYETQYF. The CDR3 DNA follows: TGCGCCAGCAGCTTGGGGACTAGCGGGAGACTTCCCTATGAGACCCAGTACTTC. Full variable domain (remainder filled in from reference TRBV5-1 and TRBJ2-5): KAGVTQTPRYLIKTRGQQVTLSCSPISGHRSVSWYQQTPGQGLQFLFEYFSETQRNKGNFPGRFSGRQFSNSRSEMNVSTLELGDSALYLCASSLGTSGRLPYETQYFGPGTRLLVL.

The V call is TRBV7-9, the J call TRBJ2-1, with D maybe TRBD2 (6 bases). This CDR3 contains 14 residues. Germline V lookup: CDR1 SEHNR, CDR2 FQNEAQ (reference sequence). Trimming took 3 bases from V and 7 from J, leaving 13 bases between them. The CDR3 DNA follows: TGTGCCAGCAGCTTTCCACCTAGCGAGAATGAGCAGTTCTTC. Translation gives CASSFPPSENEQFF.

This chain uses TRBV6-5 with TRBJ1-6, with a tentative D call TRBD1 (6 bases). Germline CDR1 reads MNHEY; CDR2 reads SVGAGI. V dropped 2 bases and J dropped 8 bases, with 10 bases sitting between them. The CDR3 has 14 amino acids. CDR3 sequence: CASSYKGGDSPLHF. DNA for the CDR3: TGTGCCAGCAGTTACAAAGGGGGGGATTCACCCCTCCACTTT.

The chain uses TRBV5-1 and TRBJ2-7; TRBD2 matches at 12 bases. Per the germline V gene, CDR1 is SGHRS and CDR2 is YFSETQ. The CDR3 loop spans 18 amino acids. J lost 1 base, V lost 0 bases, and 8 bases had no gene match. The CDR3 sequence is CASSLGPWTSGISYEQYF. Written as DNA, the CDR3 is TGCGCCAGCAGCTTGGGACCCTGGACTAGCGGGATTTCCTACGAGCAGTACTTC.

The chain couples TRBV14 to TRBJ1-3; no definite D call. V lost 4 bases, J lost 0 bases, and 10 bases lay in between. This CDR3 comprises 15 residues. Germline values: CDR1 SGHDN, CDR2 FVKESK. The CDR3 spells CASSRVRPSGNTIYF. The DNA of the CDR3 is TGTGCCAGCAGCCGGGTCAGGCCCTCTGGAAACACCATATATTTT.

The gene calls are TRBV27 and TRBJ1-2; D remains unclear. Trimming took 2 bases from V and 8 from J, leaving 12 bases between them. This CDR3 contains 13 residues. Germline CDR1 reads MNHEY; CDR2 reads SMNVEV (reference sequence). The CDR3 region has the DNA TGTGCCAGCAGTTTACACAGCCTCGCAGGCTACACCTTC. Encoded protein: CASSLHSLAGYTF.

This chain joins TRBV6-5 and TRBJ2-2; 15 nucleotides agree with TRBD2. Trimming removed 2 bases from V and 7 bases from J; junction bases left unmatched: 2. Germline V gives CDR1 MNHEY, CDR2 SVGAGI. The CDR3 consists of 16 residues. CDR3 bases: TGTGCCAGCAGTTACGGACTAGCGGGAGGGGACGGGGAGCTGTTTTTT. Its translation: CASSYGLAGGDGELFF.

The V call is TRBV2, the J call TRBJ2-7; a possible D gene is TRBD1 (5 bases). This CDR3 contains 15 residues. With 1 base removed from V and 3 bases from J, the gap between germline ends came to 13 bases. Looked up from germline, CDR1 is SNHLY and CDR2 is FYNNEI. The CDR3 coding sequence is TGTGCCAGCAGTGAAGGCAGGGAACCCAGCTACGAGCAGTACTTC. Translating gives CASSEGREPSYEQYF.

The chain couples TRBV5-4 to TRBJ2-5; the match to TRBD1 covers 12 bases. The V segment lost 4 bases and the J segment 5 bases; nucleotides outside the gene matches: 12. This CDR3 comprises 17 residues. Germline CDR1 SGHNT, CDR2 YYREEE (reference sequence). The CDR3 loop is CASSPPIRDRGRETQYF. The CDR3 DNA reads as TGTGCCAGCAGCCCCCCCATCCGGGACAGGGGGCGGGAGACCCAGTACTTC.